The 22 T cell receptor beta chains listed next were all sequenced from one sample in a study of lymphopenia after photon versus proton radiotherapy. Only in-frame clones appear in the TCRdb table, and some are missing; sequencing was by immunoSEQ multiplex PCR. Here the sample spans approximately 160,000 clones, about 85% being singletons. The sample was peripheral blood, taken from a patient treated with photon-based radiotherapy. The receptor set was obtained from a man over 45 with gastric cancer.

The chain is built from TRBV5-4 and TRBJ1-2; TRBD1 agrees at 7 bases. This CDR3 is 15 amino acids long. Germline-derived CDR1 and CDR2 are SGHNT and YYREEE (reference sequence). J gave up 5 bases and V 2 bases, and 9 bases lay outside the gene matches. CDR3 sequence reads: CASSFPDRAVYGYTF. The DNA of the CDR3 is TGTGCCAGCAGCTTCCCAGACAGGGCTGTATATGGCTACACCTTC.

The rearrangement joins TRBV9 to TRBJ2-2, with D possibly matching TRBD2 (6 bases). The CDR3 runs to 15 residues. CDR1 is SGDLS, CDR2 YYNGEE, per germline. The V end lost 4 bases, the J end lost 4 bases, and 14 bases lay between the germline ends. The CDR3 spells CASSPSGLLTGELFF. The DNA of the CDR3 is TGTGCCAGCAGCCCTTCGGGACTTCTCACCGGGGAGCTGTTTTTT. Full variable domain (remainder filled in from reference TRBV9 and TRBJ2-2): DSGVTQTPKHLITATGQRVTLRCSPRSGDLSVYWYQQSLDQGLQFLIQYYNGEERAKGNILERFSAQQFPDLHSELNLSSLELGDSALYFCASSPSGLLTGELFFGEGSRLTVL.

This clone is a singleton in its sample. The chain joins TRBV7-9 to TRBJ2-2; TRBD1 matches 8 bases. The CDR3 is 15 amino acids. The germline V gene encodes CDR1 SEHNR and CDR2 FQNEAQ (reference sequence). The junction had 3 bases not matched to a gene; V was cut back by 1 base and J by 5 bases. The CDR3 nucleotides read TGTGCCAGCAGCTTAGTGACAGGGGAAACCGGGGAGCTGTTTTTT. Translation gives CASSLVTGETGELFF. Full variable domain (remainder filled in from reference TRBV7-9 and TRBJ2-2): DTGVSQNPRHKITKRGQNVTFRCDPISEHNRLYWYRQTLGQGPEFLTYFQNEAQLEKSRLLSDRFSAERPKGSFSTLEIQRTEQGDSAMYLCASSLVTGETGELFFGEGSRLTVL.

This clone came up once. At one boundary the junction diverges from the germline segment, which might be a read error. The chain carries TRBV7-2 and TRBJ1-1; D remains ambiguous. In germline, CDR1 is SGHTA, CDR2 FQGNSA. The CDR3 is 16 amino acids. The CDR3: CASSPLSGGVKTEAFF. In DNA, the CDR3 is TGTGCCAGCAGCCCCTTGAGTGGCGGGGTGAAGACTGAAGCTTTCTTT.

The chain employs TRBV7-6 and TRBJ1-4; D not certain. V was cut by 7 bases and J by 8 bases, with 14 bases left in between. Germline-derived CDR1 and CDR2 are SGHVS and FNYEAQ. The CDR3 runs 13 residues. CDR3: CASTRGLEEKLFF. The DNA of the CDR3 is TGTGCCAGCACTCGCGGGTTGGAAGAAAAACTGTTTTTT.

The chain is built from TRBV29-1 and TRBJ2-1; D tentatively reads TRBD1 or TRBD2 (5 bases each). Between the trimmed V and J ends, which lost 4 bases and 6 bases, there was a span of 10 bases. This CDR3 has 12 residues. The germline gives CDR1 SQVTM, CDR2 ANQGSEA. The CDR3 spells CSVVGTGNEQFF. CDR3 coding DNA: TGCAGCGTTGTAGGGACCGGCAATGAGCAGTTCTTC.

The V and J genes are TRBV18 and TRBJ2-7; 10 nucleotides agree with TRBD2. CDR1 and CDR2 (germline): KGHSH, LQKENI. Trimming cost V 3 bases and J 4 bases; bases outside gene matches: 6. The CDR3 contains 15 residues. The CDR3 DNA is TGTGCCAGCTCACCTGGAACTAGCGGGATTTACGAGCAGTACTTC. This codes for CASSPGTSGIYEQYF.

V usage is TRBV11-2 and J usage is TRBJ2-1; D remains unclear. Trimming cost V 2 bases and J 8 bases, with 4 bases left between them. The length of the CDR3 is 11 residues. Looked up from germline, CDR1 is SGHAT and CDR2 is FQNNGV. This chain's CDR3 is CASSLRDEQFF. The CDR3 DNA reads as TGTGCCAGCAGCTTAAGGGATGAGCAGTTCTTC.

The chain carries TRBV7-9 and TRBJ2-7; 15 bases match TRBD2. Germline loops: CDR1 SEHNR, CDR2 FQNEAQ (reference sequence). Unmatched junction bases numbered 11, after V lost 5 bases and J lost 0 bases. The CDR3 is 19 amino acids. The chain's CDR3 is CASSPGTSGRYLSSYEQYF. The CDR3, as DNA: TGTGCCAGCAGCCCCGGGACTAGCGGGAGGTACTTAAGCTCCTACGAGCAGTACTTC.

J is TRBJ2-7 and V is TRBV5-1; TRBD1 might be the D (6 bases). CDR3 length: 14 residues. Trimming stripped 4 bases from V and 2 bases from J, with 13 bases between. Germline V gene sequence: CDR1 SGHRS, CDR2 YFSETQ. The CDR3 is CASSHTGTTYEQYF. The CDR3 bases are TGCGCCAGCAGCCATACCGGGACAACCTACGAGCAGTACTTC.

The rearrangement uses TRBV18 and TRBJ1-1; TRBD1 matches at 8 bases. CDR1 is KGHSH, CDR2 LQKENI, per germline. V was pared by 2 bases and J by 1 base, with 3 bases of the junction left unmatched. This CDR3 contains 15 residues. The CDR3 DNA reads TGTGCCAGCTCACCAGAAACAGGGGGGAACACTGAAGCTTTCTTT. Translation gives CASSPETGGNTEAFF.

The chain couples TRBV10-3 to TRBJ1-2; no clear D gene. From germline, CDR1 is ENHRY and CDR2 SYGVKD. Trimming removed 4 bases at V and 4 bases at J, with 7 bases between. This CDR3 has 12 amino acids. This chain's CDR3 is CAISVGFYGYTF. The CDR3 bases are TGTGCCATCAGTGTGGGTTTCTATGGCTACACCTTC.

This chain connects TRBV7-9 to TRBJ2-7; tentatively, D is TRBD2 (6 bases). Germline loops: CDR1 SEHNR, CDR2 FQNEAQ (reference sequence). V lost 5 bases to trimming and J lost 4 bases, with 9 bases between them. The CDR3 covers 12 residues. CDR3: CASSPGGYEQYF. The DNA for the CDR3 is TGTGCCAGCAGCCCCGGGGGTTACGAGCAGTACTTC.

This sequence joins TRBV4-1 and TRBJ2-7, with D perhaps being TRBD1 or TRBD2 (5 bases each). Trimming took off 1 base at V and 0 bases at J, with 16 bases between the two ends. The CDR3 length is 17 residues. Germline V CDR1 and CDR2: MGHRA, YSYEKL. The CDR3 is CASSQVGMGRSSYEQYF. CDR3 DNA sequence: TGCGCCAGCAGCCAAGTGGGGATGGGACGGAGCTCCTACGAGCAGTACTTC.

The V and J genes are TRBV7-9 and TRBJ2-2; 7 bases are a match to TRBD2. The CDR3 has 14 residues. CDR1 SEHNR and CDR2 FQNEAQ come from the germline V gene (reference sequence). J was trimmed by 1 base and V by 7 bases; bases with no gene match: 3. CDR3 in amino acids: CASISGKNTGELFF. CDR3 DNA sequence: TGTGCCAGCATCAGCGGGAAGAACACCGGGGAGCTGTTTTTT. Combining the CDR3 with reference TRBV7-9 and TRBJ2-2 gives the whole variable domain DTGVSQNPRHKITKRGQNVTFRCDPISEHNRLYWYRQTLGQGPEFLTYFQNEAQLEKSRLLSDRFSAERPKGSFSTLEIQRTEQGDSAMYLCASISGKNTGELFFGEGSRLTVL.

The rearrangement links TRBV6-5 to TRBJ1-2; the match to TRBD1 covers 8 bases. This CDR3 comprises 14 residues. CDR1 is MNHEY and CDR2 is SVGAGI in the germline V gene. After removal of 6 bases from V and 3 bases from J, the junction contained 6 bases not matched to a gene. As DNA, the CDR3 is TGTGCCAGCAGAACGGGGGACAGGCACTATGGCTACACCTTC. This gives the protein CASRTGDRHYGYTF.

The chain recombines TRBV11-3 with TRBJ2-3; D is perhaps TRBD1 (5 bases). Germline-derived CDR1 and CDR2 are SGHNT and YENEEA. The CDR3 is 14 amino acids. Trimming took 3 bases from V and 3 from J, leaving 10 bases between them. CDR3 nucleotide sequence: TGTGCCAGCAGCTTTGGAGCAGGGACAGATACGCAGTATTTT. Encoded protein: CASSFGAGTDTQYF.

This clone appeared once. The chain employs TRBV5-1 and TRBJ2-1; 11 positions agree with TRBD2. CDR3 length: 18 residues. CDR1 is SGHRS, CDR2 YFSETQ, per germline. V lost 0 bases and J lost 5; bases outside the gene matches: 10. This CDR3 reads CASSLAFLAGGSHNEQFF. Written as DNA, the CDR3 is TGCGCCAGCAGCTTGGCGTTTCTAGCGGGAGGAAGCCACAATGAGCAGTTCTTC.

The chain combines TRBV9 with TRBJ2-1; D perhaps matches TRBD1 (6 bases). The CDR3 runs to 16 residues. The germline V gene has CDR1 SGDLS and CDR2 YYNGEE. Trimming took off 4 bases at V and 1 base at J, with 15 bases between the two ends. CDR3 nucleotide sequence: TGTGCCAGCAGCCCCGGACAGAGGGGGTCCTACAATGAGCAGTTCTTC. Protein: CASSPGQRGSYNEQFF.

The chain links TRBV7-2 to TRBJ2-5, with unresolved D. The germline V gene has CDR1 SGHTA and CDR2 FQGNSA. V gave up 8 bases and J gave up 4 bases, with 14 bases separating them. The CDR3 is 13 residues long. For the CDR3, the DNA is TGTGCCAGCGCGGCCCTGGGCCGAGAGACCCAGTACTTC. Translation gives CASAALGRETQYF.

The J gene is TRBJ1-5, the V gene TRBV28; D is unresolved. This CDR3 contains 14 residues. In germline, CDR1 is MDHEN, CDR2 SYDVKM. V gave up 1 base and J gave up 2 bases, with 6 bases separating them. The CDR3 DNA reads TGTGCCAGCAGTTTATTTTCAGGCAATCAGCCCCAGCATTTT. This encodes CASSLFSGNQPQHF.

The chain recombines TRBV7-9 with TRBJ1-5; D is possibly TRBD1 (5 bases). Germline lookup yields CDR1 SEHNR and CDR2 FQNEAQ (reference sequence). The V end was cut by 3 bases, the J end by 0 bases, with 6 bases between. The CDR3 consists of 14 residues. The CDR3 region has the DNA TGTGCCAGCAGCTTTGACAGTAGCAATCAGCCCCAGCATTTT. The encoded protein is CASSFDSSNQPQHF.